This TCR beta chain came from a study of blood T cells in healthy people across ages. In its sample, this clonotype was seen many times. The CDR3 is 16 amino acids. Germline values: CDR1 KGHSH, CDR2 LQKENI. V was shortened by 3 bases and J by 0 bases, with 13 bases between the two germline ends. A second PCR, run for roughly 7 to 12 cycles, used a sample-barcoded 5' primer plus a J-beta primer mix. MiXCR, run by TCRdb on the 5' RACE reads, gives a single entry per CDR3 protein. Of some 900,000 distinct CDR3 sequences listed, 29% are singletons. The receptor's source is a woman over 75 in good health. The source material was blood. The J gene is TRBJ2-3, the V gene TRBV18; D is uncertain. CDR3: CASSPRPKRSTDTQYF. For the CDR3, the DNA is TGTGCCAGCTCACCCAGACCAAAAAGGAGCACAGATACGCAGTATTTT.